The clone carrying this T cell receptor (beta chain) was observed at least ten times. Its antigen is not known. The sample is drawn from a study of spatial heterogeneity in lung cancer. Study results and limitations: Whereas they appeared in blood less at follow-up, ubiquitous expanded tumor TCRs appeared there more at resection.

Time point given: sample taken at primary tumor resection. The study sequenced unsorted whole RNA from tumor, nontumor lung or frozen PBMC. MiXCR, run by TCRdb on the 5' RACE reads, gives a single entry per CDR3 protein. The sample has about 23,000 distinct CDR3 sequences; 4% to 6% are singletons. The input for sequencing was PBMCs, taken at surgery. This clonotype was sampled from a male donor with early-stage non-small cell lung cancer.

The CDR3 DNA reads TGCAGTGCCCCGCTCGGGCAGGGGAAAAACGAGCAGTACTTC. It specifies CSAPLGQGKNEQYF. The genes are TRBV20-1 and TRBJ2-7, with D possibly being TRBD1 (6 bases). There are 14 residues in the CDR3. V was trimmed by 6 bases and J by 5 bases, leaving 20 bases between them. Germline V lookup: CDR1 DFQATT, CDR2 SNEGSKA (reference sequence).